This entry lists 27 T cell receptor beta chains sequenced from one sample in a study of blood T cell repertoires in COVID-19. Method: immunoSEQ multiplex PCR; TCRdb's copy keeps in-frame clones and lacks some. The sample contains 25,000 to 35,000 clones, 77% of which appear only once. The source material was peripheral blood. The receptors stem from a woman in her seventies with active or convalescent COVID-19.

The chain links TRBV5-4 to TRBJ1-6; no reliable D call. The CDR3 runs to 14 residues. CDR1 and CDR2 (germline): SGHNT, YYREEE (reference sequence). Trimming cost V 4 bases and J 6 bases, with 11 bases left between them. The CDR3 DNA reads as TGTGCCAGCAGCGAAATCTGGCCTAATTCACCCCTCCACTTT. Translated, it gives CASSEIWPNSPLHF.

Written as DNA, the CDR3 is TGTGCCAGCAGCACTAGAGAAGCGACCCAGTACTTC. Translating gives CASSTREATQYF. The V and J genes are TRBV5-6 and TRBJ2-5; D is perhaps TRBD2 (5 bases). Germline loops: CDR1 SGHDT, CDR2 YYEEEE. Trimming pared 4 bases from V and 7 bases from J, leaving 11 bases between. This CDR3 has 12 residues.

V gene TRBV7-2 combines with J gene TRBJ1-4, with 10 bases aligning to TRBD1. The length of the CDR3 is 16 residues. Germline V gene data show CDR1 as SGHTA and CDR2 as FQGNSA. Germline trimming cut 4 bases from V and 7 bases from J; bases unmatched to any gene: 9. CDR3: CASSSNPGTGAEKLFF. CDR3 bases: TGTGCCAGCAGCTCTAACCCGGGGACAGGGGCTGAAAAACTGTTTTTT.

The chain couples TRBV3-1 (or the pseudogene TRBV3-2) to TRBJ2-1; D ambiguous. This CDR3 comprises 15 residues. CDR1 is LGHDT, CDR2 YNNKEL, per germline (reference sequence). Trimming stripped 1 base from V and 0 bases from J, with 7 bases between. This CDR3 is CASSQGLSSYNEQFF. In DNA form, the CDR3 reads TGTGCCAGCAGCCAAGGCCTAAGCTCCTACAATGAGCAGTTCTTC.

This clone was seen a few times. The rearrangement uses TRBV7-8 and TRBJ2-1; TRBD2 matches 9 bases. Germline CDR1 is SGHVS and CDR2 is FQNEAQ. With V trimmed by 1 base and J by 8 bases, 6 bases remained unmatched. The CDR3 length is 15 residues. The CDR3 DNA follows: TGTGCCAGCAGCTTAGTCGCGGGGGGGCCCGATGAGCAGTTCTTC. Translated: CASSLVAGGPDEQFF.

The chain links TRBV6-6 to TRBJ1-1; the D is unclear. Trimming removed 6 bases from V and 0 bases from J, with 11 bases in between. Germline lookup yields CDR1 MNHNY and CDR2 SVGAGI (reference sequence). The CDR3 runs 14 residues. In DNA form, the CDR3 reads TGTGCCAGCAGCCCGAGGTTACTGAACACTGAAGCTTTCTTT. As protein: CASSPRLLNTEAFF.

This clone has only a few counts. The chain links TRBV7-3 to TRBJ1-1; 9 positions agree with TRBD1. The junction had 6 bases not matched to a gene; V was cut back by 0 bases and J by 4 bases. This CDR3 region has 16 residues. The germline gives CDR1 SGHTA, CDR2 FQGTGA. The CDR3 sequence: CASSLTRDRVGTEAFF. The CDR3 DNA follows: TGTGCCAGCAGCTTAACGAGGGACAGGGTGGGCACTGAAGCTTTCTTT.

The chain couples TRBV15 to TRBJ2-5, with TRBD2 identical over 8 bases. This CDR3 has 16 residues. Per germline, CDR1 LNHNV and CDR2 YYDKDF (reference sequence). Unmatched junction bases numbered 8, after V lost 0 bases and J lost 5 bases. The CDR3 protein is CATSRDLASGFETQYF. The CDR3 DNA is TGTGCCACCAGCAGAGATTTAGCTAGCGGGTTCGAGACCCAGTACTTC.

The rearrangement joins TRBV10-3 to TRBJ1-2; 7 nucleotides agree with TRBD1. CDR1 and CDR2 (germline): ENHRY, SYGVKD. V lost 0 bases to trimming and J lost 7 bases; unmatched junction nucleotides: 8. The CDR3 is made up of 15 amino acids. The chain's CDR3 is CAISESLTGSGGYTF. The CDR3 DNA is TGTGCCATCAGTGAGTCCCTGACAGGGTCAGGTGGCTACACCTTC.

CDR3: CASSSLRGSETQYF. Written as DNA, the CDR3 is TGTGCCAGCAGCTCCCTTCGGGGTTCAGAGACCCAGTACTTC. This sequence joins TRBV7-2 and TRBJ2-5; maybe TRBD2 (5 bases). The germline gives CDR1 SGHTA, CDR2 FQGNSA. Trimming shortened V by 4 bases and J by 4 bases, and 13 bases separated the two germline ends. This CDR3 contains 14 residues.

This sequence joins TRBV7-9 and TRBJ2-7; TRBD1 matches at 8 bases. The CDR3 runs 13 residues. J lost 5 bases, V lost 5 bases, and 5 bases had no gene match. Germline CDR1 SEHNR, CDR2 FQNEAQ (reference sequence). The CDR3 spells CASSIDRGHEQYF. In DNA, the CDR3 is TGTGCCAGCAGCATCGACAGGGGCCACGAGCAGTACTTC.

The CDR3 reads CASSLAASNNEQFF. The DNA of the CDR3 is TGTGCCAGCAGCCTGGCGGCATCCAACAATGAGCAGTTCTTC. The chain is built from TRBV7-2 and TRBJ2-1; D gene uncertain. The CDR3 is 14 residues long. Germline V gene sequence: CDR1 SGHTA, CDR2 FQGNSA. Trimming cost V 5 bases and J 5 bases, with 13 bases left between them.

This sequence joins TRBV24-1 and TRBJ1-5, with 8 bases fitting TRBD1. The CDR3 runs 15 residues. J lost 4 bases, V lost 3 bases, and 4 bases had no gene match. CDR1 is KGHDR, CDR2 SFDVKD, per germline. In DNA form, the CDR3 reads TGTGCCACCAGTGATAGCGGACAGGGAAATCAGCCCCAGCATTTT. This sequence encodes CATSDSGQGNQPQHF.

The chain has TRBV4-1 and TRBJ1-1; perhaps TRBD1 as D (6 bases). The CDR3 runs to 16 residues. CDR1 and CDR2 from the germline V gene are MGHRA and YSYEKL. V was clipped by 1 base and J by 1 base, with 13 bases between them. The CDR3: CASSQGRGMWNTEAFF. Here the CDR3 DNA reads TGCGCCAGCAGCCAAGGTAGGGGGATGTGGAACACTGAAGCTTTCTTT.

V usage is TRBV29-1 and J usage is TRBJ1-2; no firm D call. With 4 bases removed from V and 8 bases from J, the gap between germline ends came to 17 bases. Germline assignment: CDR1 SQVTM and CDR2 ANQGSEA. This CDR3 has 13 amino acids. DNA for the CDR3: TGCAGCGTTGGGGAGGCCCCCTTAGAGGGCTACACCTTC. This gives the protein CSVGEAPLEGYTF.

This chain links TRBV29-1 with TRBJ2-7; D remains ambiguous. V was shortened by 4 bases and J by 2 bases, with 9 bases between the two germline ends. The CDR3 is made up of 12 amino acids. Germline V gives CDR1 SQVTM, CDR2 ANQGSEA. Here the CDR3 DNA reads TGCAGCGTTGCTCTCGGAGCCTACGAGCAGTACTTC. The encoded protein is CSVALGAYEQYF.

This sequence joins TRBV30 and TRBJ2-5; D unclear. Trimming removed 1 base from V and 5 bases from J, with 8 bases in between. The V gene's germline CDR1 is GTSNPN and CDR2 SVGIG (reference sequence). CDR3 length equals 12 residues. In DNA, the CDR3 is TGTGCCTGGAGTGGTAGACTGGAGACCCAGTACTTC. Translating it yields CAWSGRLETQYF.

The chain uses TRBV11-3 and TRBJ2-7; 7 nucleotides line up with TRBD1. Trimming cost V 5 bases and J 6 bases; bases outside gene matches: 7. The CDR3 runs to 13 residues. The germline V gene encodes CDR1 SGHNT and CDR2 YENEEA. CDR3 sequence reads: CASSPRGRSEQYF. The CDR3 nucleotides are TGTGCCAGCAGCCCAAGGGGGCGTTCCGAGCAGTACTTC.

This rearrangement joins TRBV9 to TRBJ1-1; 7 nucleotides agree with TRBD1. V was pared by 3 bases and J by 7 bases, with 12 bases of the junction left unmatched. Germline CDR1 reads SGDLS; CDR2 reads YYNGEE. This CDR3 spans 15 amino acids. The CDR3 spells CASSARQGGIDEAFF. As DNA, the CDR3 is TGTGCCAGCAGCGCCCGTCAGGGGGGTATTGATGAAGCTTTCTTT.

The J gene is TRBJ2-1, the V gene TRBV5-1; TRBD2 matches at 10 bases. Trimming removed 3 bases from V and 8 bases from J; junction bases left unmatched: 8. Germline-derived CDR1 and CDR2 are SGHRS and YFSETQ. The CDR3 contains 15 residues. CDR3 bases: TGCGCCAGCAGCTACGAGACTAGCGGGCTCTATGAGCAGTTCTTC. Its translation is CASSYETSGLYEQFF.

V gene TRBV6-5 combines with J gene TRBJ2-7, with D tentatively TRBD2 (7 bases). Germline CDR1 MNHEY, CDR2 SVGAGI. Deletions cut 5 bases from V and 7 bases from J, with 12 bases between. CDR3 length: 12 amino acids. The DNA of the CDR3 is TGTGCCAGCAGTAGGGGGGGCGAGGAGCAGTACTTC. Translating it yields CASSRGGEEQYF.

This clone was picked up a small number of times. The chain links TRBV6-4 to TRBJ1-1, with 7 bases fitting TRBD1. J was trimmed by 1 base and V by 6 bases; bases with no gene match: 5. Germline V gene data show CDR1 as MRHNA and CDR2 as SNTAGT. There are 14 residues in the CDR3. The CDR3 sequence is CASRVRGENTEAFF. CDR3 DNA sequence: TGTGCCAGCAGAGTCAGGGGGGAGAACACTGAAGCTTTCTTT.

The rearrangement joins TRBV27 to TRBJ1-4; TRBD1 matches at 10 bases. The J segment lost 10 bases and the V segment lost 7 bases, leaving 9 bases of the junction unmatched. CDR1 MNHEY and CDR2 SMNVEV come from the germline V gene (reference sequence). CDR3 size: 14 residues. CDR3 region: CASTPDRGTGKLFF. The CDR3 DNA follows: TGTGCCAGCACACCGGACAGGGGGACGGGAAAACTGTTTTTT.

The CDR3 sequence: CASSTRPDRRGNEQFF. The CDR3 region has the DNA TGTGCCAGCAGTACGCGCCCCGACAGGCGGGGGAATGAGCAGTTCTTC. The chain uses TRBV27 and TRBJ2-1, with D possibly matching TRBD2 (7 bases). CDR3 size: 16 residues. In germline, CDR1 is MNHEY, CDR2 SMNVEV (reference sequence). Deletions cut 5 bases from V and 7 bases from J, with 21 bases between.

V is TRBV5-1 and J is TRBJ1-2, with D tentatively TRBD1 (6 bases). Trimming pared 4 bases from V and 1 base from J, leaving 14 bases between. There are 15 residues in the CDR3. Germline V gene data show CDR1 as SGHRS and CDR2 as YFSETQ. CDR3 loop: CASSGTGNNNYGYTF. The CDR3 bases are TGCGCCAGCAGCGGAACAGGGAACAATAACTATGGCTACACCTTC.

The genes are TRBV11-3 and TRBJ1-1, with TRBD1 as a possible D gene (5 bases). The CDR3 sequence is 14 residues long. V was trimmed by 1 base and J by 4 bases, leaving 10 bases between them. The germline CDR1 and CDR2 sequences are SGHNT and YENEEA. For the CDR3, the DNA is TGTGCCAGCAGCTTAGCGGGGGACTCCACTGAAGCTTTCTTT. Protein sequence: CASSLAGDSTEAFF.

V is TRBV19 and J is TRBJ2-1; weak D call: TRBD1 (5 bases). Germline V gives CDR1 LNHDA, CDR2 SQIVND (reference sequence). The CDR3 is made up of 13 amino acids. The V and J ends lost 4 bases and 6 bases respectively, with 10 bases between them. CDR3 region: CASSSQRGNEQFF. The CDR3 bases are TGTGCCAGTAGTAGTCAAAGGGGCAATGAGCAGTTCTTC.